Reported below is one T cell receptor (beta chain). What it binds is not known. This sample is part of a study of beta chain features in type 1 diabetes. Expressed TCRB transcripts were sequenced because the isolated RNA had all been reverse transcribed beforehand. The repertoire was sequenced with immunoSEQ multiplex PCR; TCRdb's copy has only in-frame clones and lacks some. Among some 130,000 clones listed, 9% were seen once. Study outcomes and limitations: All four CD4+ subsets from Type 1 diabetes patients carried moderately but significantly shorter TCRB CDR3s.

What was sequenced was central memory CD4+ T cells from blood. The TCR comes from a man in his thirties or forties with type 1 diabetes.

DNA for the CDR3: TGTGCCAGCAGTTTAGGGACAGGGGGCGCCTACACCTTC. It translates to CASSLGTGGAYTF. The chain uses TRBV27 and TRBJ1-2; 12 positions agree with TRBD1. This CDR3 contains 13 residues. CDR1 and CDR2 (germline): MNHEY, SMNVEV (reference sequence). With V trimmed by 2 bases and J by 10 bases, 2 bases remained unmatched.